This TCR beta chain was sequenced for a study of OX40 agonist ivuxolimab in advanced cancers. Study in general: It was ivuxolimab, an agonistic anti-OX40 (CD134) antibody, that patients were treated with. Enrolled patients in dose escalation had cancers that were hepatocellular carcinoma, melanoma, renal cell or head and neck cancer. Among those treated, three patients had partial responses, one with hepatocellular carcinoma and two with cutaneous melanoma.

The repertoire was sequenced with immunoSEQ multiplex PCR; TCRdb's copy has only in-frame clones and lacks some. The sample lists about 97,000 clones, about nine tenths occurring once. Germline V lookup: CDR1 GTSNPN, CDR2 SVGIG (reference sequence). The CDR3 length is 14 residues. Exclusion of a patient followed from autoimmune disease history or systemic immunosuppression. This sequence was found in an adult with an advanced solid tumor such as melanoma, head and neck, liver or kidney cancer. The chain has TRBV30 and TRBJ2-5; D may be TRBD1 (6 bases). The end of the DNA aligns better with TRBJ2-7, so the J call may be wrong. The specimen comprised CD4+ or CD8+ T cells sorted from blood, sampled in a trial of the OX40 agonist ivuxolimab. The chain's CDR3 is CAWVTPGQEGEQYF. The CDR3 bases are TGTGCCTGGGTCACCCCGGGACAAGAGGGCGAGCAGTACTTC.